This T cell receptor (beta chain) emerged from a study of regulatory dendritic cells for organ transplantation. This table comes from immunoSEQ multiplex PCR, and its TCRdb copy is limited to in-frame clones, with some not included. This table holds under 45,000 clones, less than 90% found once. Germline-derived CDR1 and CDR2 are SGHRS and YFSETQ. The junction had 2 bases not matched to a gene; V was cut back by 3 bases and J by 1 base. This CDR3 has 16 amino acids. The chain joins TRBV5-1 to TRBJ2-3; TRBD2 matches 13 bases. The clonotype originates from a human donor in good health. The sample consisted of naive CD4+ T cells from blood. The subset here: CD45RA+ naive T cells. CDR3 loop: CASSSGLAGGTDTQYF. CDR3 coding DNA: TGCGCCAGCAGCTCCGGACTAGCGGGGGGCACAGATACGCAGTATTTT. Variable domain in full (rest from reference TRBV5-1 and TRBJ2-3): KAGVTQTPRYLIKTRGQQVTLSCSPISGHRSVSWYQQTPGQGLQFLFEYFSETQRNKGNFPGRFSGRQFSNSRSEMNVSTLELGDSALYLCASSSGLAGGTDTQYFGPGTRLTVL.